This passage covers 26 T cell receptor beta chains from one sample sequenced in a study of control samples from healthy donors and cancer patients. Assay used: immunoSEQ multiplex PCR; TCRdb lists only in-frame clones, some missing. The data show about 160,000 clones, with 93% seen just once and more than 5% held by the top ten. Sequencing was carried out using blood. The receptors originated from a man between 18 and 35 years old in good health.

The genes are TRBV7-9 and TRBJ1-1; D is undetermined. CDR1 and CDR2 (germline): SEHNR, FQNEAQ (reference sequence). Trimming removed 3 bases at V and 1 base at J, with 3 bases between. This CDR3 has 12 residues. CDR3 amino acids: CASSFQNTEAFF. In DNA, the CDR3 is TGTGCCAGCAGCTTTCAGAACACTGAAGCTTTCTTT. The full variable domain, in which reference TRBV7-9 and TRBJ1-1 provide the parts outside the CDR3, is DTGVSQNPRHKITKRGQNVTFRCDPISEHNRLYWYRQTLGQGPEFLTYFQNEAQLEKSRLLSDRFSAERPKGSFSTLEIQRTEQGDSAMYLCASSFQNTEAFFGQGTRLTVV.

The genes are TRBV15 and TRBJ2-1; 7 bases match TRBD2. The germline V gene encodes CDR1 LNHNV and CDR2 YYDKDF (reference sequence). The CDR3 is made up of 14 amino acids. Trimming removed 8 bases from V and 3 bases from J; junction bases left unmatched: 7. CDR3 in amino acids: CATQRPSGYNEQFF. CDR3 DNA sequence: TGTGCCACCCAGCGGCCTAGCGGCTACAATGAGCAGTTCTTC. The full variable domain, its missing parts supplied by reference TRBV15 and TRBJ2-1, is DAMVIQNPRYQVTQFGKPVTLSCSQTLNHNVMYWYQQKSSQAPKLLFHYYDKDFNNEADTPDNFQSRRPNTSFCFLDIRSPGLGDTAMYLCATQRPSGYNEQFFGPGTRLTVL.

The V call is TRBV5-4, the J call TRBJ1-1, with D unclear. The CDR3 runs 15 residues. Deletions cut 3 bases from V and 2 bases from J, with 14 bases between. Germline CDR1 reads SGHNT; CDR2 reads YYREEE (reference sequence). DNA for the CDR3: TGTGCCAGCAGCTCCCCCTCTAACCGAAACACTGAAGCTTTCTTT. Its protein is CASSSPSNRNTEAFF.

The chain couples TRBV4-1 to TRBJ1-4; a weak D match, TRBD1 (6 bases). V was shortened by 4 bases and J by 0 bases, with 12 bases between the two germline ends. The germline gives CDR1 MGHRA, CDR2 YSYEKL. This CDR3 region has 16 residues. The CDR3 bases are TGCGCCAGCAGCCCGCAAAAGGGGGCAACTAATGAAAAACTGTTTTTT. Translated, it gives CASSPQKGATNEKLFF.

V is TRBV9 and J is TRBJ2-1; 10 bases are a match to TRBD2. With 4 bases clipped from V and 8 bases from J, the junction kept 12 bases outside the gene matches. The V gene's germline CDR1 is SGDLS and CDR2 YYNGEE. CDR3 length: 16 residues. Here the CDR3 DNA reads TGTGCCAGCAGCCAACTCCAGCGGGGGGGCCGGGATGAGCAGTTCTTC. This codes for CASSQLQRGGRDEQFF.

This clone was counted a single time. This chain links TRBV5-3 with TRBJ1-5; TRBD1 matches at 8 bases. TRBV5-3 is annotated as an ORF whose role is uncertain. This CDR3 is built from 18 residues. The trim removed 0 bases at V and 0 bases at J, leaving 8 bases unmatched. CDR3 in amino acids: CARSLALFGQGSNQPQHF. The DNA for the CDR3 is TGTGCCAGAAGCTTGGCTTTATTCGGACAGGGTAGCAATCAGCCCCAGCATTTT.

This sequence joins TRBV9 and TRBJ2-7, with unresolved D. The CDR3 is 14 amino acids. Germline V CDR1 and CDR2: SGDLS, YYNGEE. Trimming took off 1 base at V and 0 bases at J, with 8 bases between the two ends. The CDR3 is CASSVSGYSYEQYF. For the CDR3, the DNA is TGTGCCAGCAGCGTATCCGGCTACTCCTACGAGCAGTACTTC.

This chain uses TRBV7-9 with TRBJ2-3; the D is unclear. CDR3 size: 14 residues. The V gene's germline CDR1 is SEHNR and CDR2 FQNEAQ (reference sequence). Trimming took 4 bases from V and 5 from J, leaving 13 bases between them. CDR3 sequence reads: CASSSPGSRDTQYF. As DNA, the CDR3 is TGTGCCAGCAGCTCCCCCGGGTCCCGAGATACGCAGTATTTT.

The chain couples TRBV7-2 to TRBJ1-1; the D gene is possibly TRBD1 (5 bases). Trimming removed 8 bases from V and 10 bases from J, with 17 bases in between. The CDR3 is made up of 12 amino acids. CDR1 and CDR2 (germline): SGHTA, FQGNSA. CDR3 protein: CASGPTGTIAFF. The CDR3 DNA reads as TGTGCCAGCGGACCAACAGGAACTATAGCTTTCTTT. The variable domain in full, with the rest retrieved from reference TRBV7-2 and TRBJ1-1, is GAGVSQSPSNKVTEKGKDVELRCDPISGHTALYWYRQSLGQGLEFLIYFQGNSAPDKSGLPSDRFSAERTGGSVSTLTIQRTQQEDSAVYLCASGPTGTIAFFGQGTRLTVV.

The V gene is TRBV19, the J gene TRBJ1-2; 10 nucleotides align to TRBD1. Trimming at V came to 6 bases and at J to 3 bases, leaving 1 base not matched to a gene. Germline V lookup: CDR1 LNHDA, CDR2 SQIVND (reference sequence). The length of the CDR3 is 13 residues. The CDR3 region is CASRGTGDYGYTF. The DNA for the CDR3 is TGTGCCAGTAGGGGGACAGGGGACTATGGCTACACCTTC.

This clone is a singleton in its sample. The chain recombines TRBV11-3 with TRBJ1-1; possible D gene TRBD1, 5 bases. The CDR3 extends over 13 amino acids. The germline V and J ends were trimmed by 3 bases and 5 bases, with 10 bases remaining between them. CDR1 and CDR2 from the germline V gene are SGHNT and YENEEA. The CDR3: CASSLTVRTEAFF. The CDR3 region has the DNA TGTGCCAGCAGCTTGACAGTTAGAACTGAAGCTTTCTTT. The full variable domain, its missing parts supplied by reference TRBV11-3 and TRBJ1-1, is EAGVVQSPRYKIIEKKQPVAFWCNPISGHNTLYWYLQNLGQGPELLIRYENEEAVDDSQLPKDRFSAERLKGVDSTLKIQPAELGDSAVYLCASSLTVRTEAFFGQGTRLTVV.

This clone has more than one count but fewer than ten. This sequence joins TRBV2 and TRBJ2-3, with 12 bases fitting TRBD2. The CDR3 extends over 17 amino acids. Germline assignment: CDR1 SNHLY and CDR2 FYNNEI. J gave up 5 bases and V 2 bases, and 8 bases lay outside the gene matches. The DNA of the CDR3 is TGTGCCAGCAGTGAATCTCTTCTAGCGGGAGGGGTAGATACGCAGTATTTT. Protein product: CASSESLLAGGVDTQYF.

This chain joins TRBV7-2 and TRBJ1-5, with D hard to call. This CDR3 region has 15 residues. Trimming stripped 1 base from V and 2 bases from J, with 9 bases between. The V gene's germline CDR1 is SGHTA and CDR2 FQGNSA. CDR3 region: CASSLVWNGNQPQHF. For the CDR3, the DNA is TGTGCCAGCAGCTTAGTTTGGAATGGCAATCAGCCCCAGCATTTT.

The V and J genes are TRBV6-2 or TRBV6-3 and TRBJ2-5; the D call may be TRBD1 or TRBD2 (5 bases each). Germline values: CDR1 MNHEY, CDR2 SVGEGT. V was trimmed by 0 bases and J by 5 bases, leaving 25 bases between them. This CDR3 has 19 residues. This CDR3 reads CASSYSKKYWRGALETQYF. The CDR3 DNA reads as TGTGCCAGCAGTTACTCAAAAAAATACTGGCGAGGGGCATTGGAGACCCAGTACTTC.

CDR3 region: CASSWIATKAYEQYF. CDR3 nucleotides: TGTGCCAGCAGCTGGATAGCGACAAAGGCCTACGAGCAGTACTTC. J is TRBJ2-7 and V is TRBV7-8; tentatively, D is TRBD2 (5 bases). The CDR3 spans 15 residues. V was clipped by 4 bases and J by 2 bases, with 15 bases between them. Germline loops: CDR1 SGHVS, CDR2 FQNEAQ.

In this sample, this clone turned up once. V gene TRBV19 combines with J gene TRBJ1-2; D not certain. The germline gives CDR1 LNHDA, CDR2 SQIVND (reference sequence). The germline V and J ends were trimmed by 7 bases and 0 bases, with 15 bases remaining between them. CDR3 length: 15 amino acids. Written as DNA, the CDR3 is TGTGCCAGTACCCCCGGCAGGAAGCCTAACTATGGCTACACCTTC. Encoded protein: CASTPGRKPNYGYTF.

This sequence joins TRBV28 and TRBJ2-5, with TRBD2 matching 13 bases. Germline V gene lookup returns CDR1 MDHEN and CDR2 SYDVKM. The trim removed 7 bases at V and 7 bases at J, leaving 12 bases unmatched. CDR3 length: 16 residues. CDR3 region: CASNQLAGGREGTQYF. CDR3 nucleotide sequence: TGTGCCAGCAACCAACTAGCGGGAGGGCGGGAAGGGACCCAGTACTTC. The whole variable domain, filled in from reference TRBV28 and TRBJ2-5, reads DVKVTQSSRYLVKRTGEKVFLECVQDMDHENMFWYRQDPGLGLRLIYFSYDVKMKEKGDIPEGYSVSREKKERFSLILESASTNQTSMYLCASNQLAGGREGTQYFGPGTRLLVL.

CDR3 in DNA: TGTGCCACCCACAGGGCACAGCCCCAGCATTTT. Its protein is CATHRAQPQHF. The chain uses TRBV24-1 and TRBJ1-5, with D maybe TRBD1 (6 bases). CDR1 and CDR2 (germline): KGHDR, SFDVKD. This CDR3 has 11 amino acids. The V and J ends lost 9 bases and 7 bases respectively, with 9 bases between them.

The chain has TRBV19 and TRBJ1-5; unclear D gene. Trimming took off 3 bases at V and 6 bases at J, with 9 bases between the two ends. The CDR3 is 13 residues long. From germline, CDR1 is LNHDA and CDR2 SQIVND (reference sequence). CDR3 DNA: TGTGCCAGTAGTATTGGTACCGGTCAGCCCCAGCATTTT. Translated, it gives CASSIGTGQPQHF. The whole variable domain, filled in from reference TRBV19 and TRBJ1-5, reads DGGITQSPKYLFRKEGQNVTLSCEQNLNHDAMYWYRQDPGQGLRLIYYSQIVNDFQKGDIAEGYSVSREKKESFPLTVTSAQKNPTAFYLCASSIGTGQPQHFGDGTRLSIL.

The rearrangement joins TRBV6-5 to TRBJ1-4; weak D call: TRBD1 (6 bases). The CDR3 extends over 15 amino acids. Germline assignment: CDR1 MNHEY and CDR2 SVGAGI. Trimming took 0 bases from V and 7 from J, leaving 12 bases between them. The CDR3 coding sequence is TGTGCCAGCAGTTACTCGATTAGGGGGAGTGAAAAACTGTTTTTT. Translating it yields CASSYSIRGSEKLFF.

The V call is TRBV27, the J call TRBJ1-5, with 10 nucleotides matching TRBD1. Germline assignment: CDR1 MNHEY and CDR2 SMNVEV (reference sequence). CDR3 length equals 15 residues. The junction had 9 bases not matched to a gene; V was cut back by 6 bases and J by 7 bases. This CDR3 is CASRSTGGRIQPQHF. The DNA of the CDR3 is TGTGCCAGCAGATCGACAGGGGGCAGGATCCAGCCCCAGCATTTT.

The chain uses TRBV2 and TRBJ2-3, with D perhaps TRBD2 (5 bases). V lost 7 bases and J 0 bases, leaving 11 bases between the germline ends. CDR1 is SNHLY and CDR2 is FYNNEI in the germline V gene. CDR3 size: 14 residues. CDR3 region: CASNGVTSTDTQYF. The CDR3 DNA follows: TGTGCCAGCAACGGGGTTACTAGCACAGATACGCAGTATTTT.

The chain combines TRBV7-2 with TRBJ2-2; 7 nucleotides match TRBD2. Trimming removed 7 bases from V and 1 base from J; junction bases left unmatched: 12. The CDR3 covers 17 residues. Germline V lookup: CDR1 SGHTA, CDR2 FQGNSA. Here the CDR3 DNA reads TGTGCCAGCACCCCCGATGCCCTAGCGGAGAACACCGGGGAGCTGTTTTTT. This codes for CASTPDALAENTGELFF.

This rearrangement joins TRBV9 to TRBJ1-2, with D tentatively TRBD1 (5 bases). The germline V gene encodes CDR1 SGDLS and CDR2 YYNGEE. The CDR3 totals 16 residues. Trimming took off 0 bases at V and 8 bases at J, with 20 bases between the two ends. The CDR3 bases are TGTGCCAGCAGCGTAGGGAAGGGGTCCTCTACGTGGGGCTACACCTTC. Protein product: CASSVGKGSSTWGYTF.

V usage is TRBV6-6 and J usage is TRBJ2-4; D is unclear. V lost 8 bases and J lost 0, with 11 bases in between. Germline assignment: CDR1 MNHNY and CDR2 SVGAGI (reference sequence). This CDR3 has 14 amino acids. The CDR3 is CASRSEIAKNIQYF. CDR3 bases: TGTGCCAGCCGGTCGGAGATAGCCAAAAACATTCAGTACTTC.

V usage is TRBV2 and J usage is TRBJ2-7, with 8 bases that match TRBD2. J lost 4 bases, V lost 4 bases, and 27 bases had no gene match. Germline V gene data show CDR1 as SNHLY and CDR2 as FYNNEI. CDR3 length equals 21 residues. The CDR3 sequence is CASSGAPEPGPGVAGFYEQYF. The CDR3 DNA reads TGTGCCAGCAGTGGTGCCCCTGAACCAGGACCCGGGGTAGCGGGATTTTACGAGCAGTACTTC.